This T cell receptor beta chain is from a study of blood T cells in healthy people across ages. A second PCR, run for about 7 to 11 cycles, used a sample-barcoded 5' primer plus a J-beta primer mix. TCRdb passed the 5' RACE reads through MiXCR, listing each CDR3 protein once. The sample comprises hundreds of thousands of distinct CDR3 sequences, roughly 50% of which are singletons, and about a third rests with the top ten. Sequencing was carried out using blood. The sequence derives from a woman aged 55-75 years in good health.

The chain's CDR3 is CASTPTWGPDTQYF. Written as DNA, the CDR3 is TGTGCCAGTACACCCACTTGGGGGCCAGATACGCAGTATTTT. J is TRBJ2-3 and V is TRBV19; TRBD1 might be the D (6 bases). The CDR3 totals 14 residues. The germline V and J ends were trimmed by 7 bases and 4 bases, with 15 bases remaining between them. Germline CDR1 reads LNHDA; CDR2 reads SQIVND (reference sequence).